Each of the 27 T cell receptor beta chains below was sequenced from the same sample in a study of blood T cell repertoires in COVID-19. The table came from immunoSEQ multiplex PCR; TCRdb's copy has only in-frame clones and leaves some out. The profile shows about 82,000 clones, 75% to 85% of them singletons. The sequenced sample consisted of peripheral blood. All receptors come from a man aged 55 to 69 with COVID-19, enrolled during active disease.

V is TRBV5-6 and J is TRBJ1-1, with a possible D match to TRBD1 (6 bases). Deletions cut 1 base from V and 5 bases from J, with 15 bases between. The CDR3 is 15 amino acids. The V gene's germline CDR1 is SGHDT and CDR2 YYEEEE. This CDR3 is CASSLRGGARTEAFF. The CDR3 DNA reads TGTGCCAGCAGCTTGCGTGGGGGGGCAAGAACTGAAGCTTTCTTT.

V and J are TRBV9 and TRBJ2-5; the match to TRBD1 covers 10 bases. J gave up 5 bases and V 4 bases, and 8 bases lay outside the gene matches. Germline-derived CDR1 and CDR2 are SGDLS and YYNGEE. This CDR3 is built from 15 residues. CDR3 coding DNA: TGTGCCAGCAGCAGGATACCGACAGGGGGCGAGACCCAGTACTTC. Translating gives CASSRIPTGGETQYF.

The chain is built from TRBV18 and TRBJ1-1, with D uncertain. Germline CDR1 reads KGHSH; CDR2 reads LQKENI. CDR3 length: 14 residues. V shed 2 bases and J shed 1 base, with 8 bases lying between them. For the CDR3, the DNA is TGTGCCAGCTCACCAAGCCGCCCGAACACTGAAGCTTTCTTT. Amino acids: CASSPSRPNTEAFF.

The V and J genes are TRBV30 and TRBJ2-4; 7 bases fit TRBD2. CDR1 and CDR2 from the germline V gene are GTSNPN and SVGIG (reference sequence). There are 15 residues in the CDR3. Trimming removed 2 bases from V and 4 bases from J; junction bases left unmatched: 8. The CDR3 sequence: CAWSPASGLKNIQYF. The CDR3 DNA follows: TGTGCCTGGAGTCCGGCTAGCGGACTAAAAAACATTCAGTACTTC. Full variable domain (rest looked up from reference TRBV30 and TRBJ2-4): SQTIHQWPATLVQPVGSPLSLECTVEGTSNPNLYWYRQAAGRGLQLLFYSVGIGQISSEVPQNLSASRPQDRQFILSSKKLLLSDSGFYLCAWSPASGLKNIQYFGAGTRLSVL.

The CDR3 DNA is TGCGCCAGCAGCCAAGAGGCAGGGCCTAATCAGCCCCAGCATTTT. This sequence encodes CASSQEAGPNQPQHF. J is TRBJ1-5 and V is TRBV4-1; tentative D call: TRBD1 (5 bases). Trimming took 0 bases from V and 4 from J, leaving 10 bases between them. The CDR3 spans 15 residues. From germline, CDR1 is MGHRA and CDR2 YSYEKL.

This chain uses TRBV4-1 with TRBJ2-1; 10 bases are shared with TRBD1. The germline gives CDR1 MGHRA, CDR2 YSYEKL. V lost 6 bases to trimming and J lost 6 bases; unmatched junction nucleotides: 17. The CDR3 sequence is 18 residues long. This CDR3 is CASSRIATGTGEVNEQFF. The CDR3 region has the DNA TGCGCCAGCAGTCGCATTGCAACCGGGACAGGGGAGGTCAATGAGCAGTTCTTC.

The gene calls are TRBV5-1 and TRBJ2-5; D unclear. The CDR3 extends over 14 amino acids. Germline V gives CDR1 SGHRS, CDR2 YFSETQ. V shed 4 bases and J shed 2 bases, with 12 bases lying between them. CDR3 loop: CASSRLAAQETQYF. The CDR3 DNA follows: TGCGCCAGCAGCCGACTGGCGGCTCAAGAGACCCAGTACTTC.

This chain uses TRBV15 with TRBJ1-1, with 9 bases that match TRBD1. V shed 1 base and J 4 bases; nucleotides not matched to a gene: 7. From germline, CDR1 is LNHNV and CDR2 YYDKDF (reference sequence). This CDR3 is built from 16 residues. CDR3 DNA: TGTGCCACCAGCAGAGTTACCGGGACAGGGATCACTGAAGCTTTCTTT. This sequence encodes CATSRVTGTGITEAFF.

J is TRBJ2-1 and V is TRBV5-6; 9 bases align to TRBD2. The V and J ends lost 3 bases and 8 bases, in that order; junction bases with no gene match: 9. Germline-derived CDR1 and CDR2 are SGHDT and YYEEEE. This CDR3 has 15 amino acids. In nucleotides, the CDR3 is TGTGCCAGCAGCTATGCCCTAGCGGGACGGGATGAGCAGTTCTTC. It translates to CASSYALAGRDEQFF.

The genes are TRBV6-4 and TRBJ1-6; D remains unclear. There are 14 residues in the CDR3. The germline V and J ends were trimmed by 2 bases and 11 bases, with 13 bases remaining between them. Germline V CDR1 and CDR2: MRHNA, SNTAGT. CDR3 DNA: TGTGCCAGCAGTGACCCCTGGGAGTTTGCACCCCTCCACTTT. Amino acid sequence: CASSDPWEFAPLHF.

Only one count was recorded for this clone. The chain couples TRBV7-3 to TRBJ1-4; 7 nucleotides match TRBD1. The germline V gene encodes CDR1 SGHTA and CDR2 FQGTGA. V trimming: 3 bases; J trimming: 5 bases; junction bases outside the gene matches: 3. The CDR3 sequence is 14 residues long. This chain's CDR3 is CASSLTGRNEKLFF. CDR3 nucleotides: TGTGCCAGCAGCTTGACAGGGCGAAATGAAAAACTGTTTTTT.

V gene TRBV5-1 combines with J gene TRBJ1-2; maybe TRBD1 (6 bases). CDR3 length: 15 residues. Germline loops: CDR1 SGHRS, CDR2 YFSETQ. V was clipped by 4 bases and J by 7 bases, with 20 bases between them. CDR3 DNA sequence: TGCGCCAGCAGCGCCGGGGGGGCGGCGGCAATTGGCTACACCTTC. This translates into CASSAGGAAAIGYTF.

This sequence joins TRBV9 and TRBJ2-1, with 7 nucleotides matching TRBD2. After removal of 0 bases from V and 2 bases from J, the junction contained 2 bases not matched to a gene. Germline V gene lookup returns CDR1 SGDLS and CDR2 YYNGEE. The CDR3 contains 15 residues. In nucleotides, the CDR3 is TGTGCCAGCAGCGTAGGCGGACTAGCCTACAATGAGCAGTTCTTC. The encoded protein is CASSVGGLAYNEQFF. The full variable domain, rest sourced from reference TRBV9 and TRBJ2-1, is DSGVTQTPKHLITATGQRVTLRCSPRSGDLSVYWYQQSLDQGLQFLIQYYNGEERAKGNILERFSAQQFPDLHSELNLSSLELGDSALYFCASSVGGLAYNEQFFGPGTRLTVL.

CDR3 region: CSARRSDTQYF. The CDR3 coding sequence is TGCAGTGCTAGACGTTCAGATACGCAGTATTTT. This chain connects TRBV20-1 to TRBJ2-3; D gene uncertain. The CDR3 is made up of 11 amino acids. The germline V and J ends were trimmed by 2 bases and 4 bases, with 4 bases remaining between them. Germline values: CDR1 DFQATT, CDR2 SNEGSKA (reference sequence).

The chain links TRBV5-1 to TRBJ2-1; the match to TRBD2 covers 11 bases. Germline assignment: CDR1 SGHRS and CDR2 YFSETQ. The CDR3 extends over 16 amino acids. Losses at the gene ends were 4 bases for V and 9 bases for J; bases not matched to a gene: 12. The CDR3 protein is CASSPGTSGVGGEQFF. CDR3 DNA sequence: TGCGCCAGCAGCCCCGGGACTAGCGGTGTGGGAGGTGAGCAGTTCTTC.

The DNA of the CDR3 is TGTGCCAGCAGCCCAGGGACTAGCGGGAGAAATGAGCAGTTCTTC. Protein sequence: CASSPGTSGRNEQFF. The chain recombines TRBV5-6 with TRBJ2-1; 14 bases map to TRBD2. Losses at the gene ends were 4 bases for V and 7 bases for J; bases not matched to a gene: 4. Germline V gives CDR1 SGHDT, CDR2 YYEEEE. The CDR3 has 15 residues.

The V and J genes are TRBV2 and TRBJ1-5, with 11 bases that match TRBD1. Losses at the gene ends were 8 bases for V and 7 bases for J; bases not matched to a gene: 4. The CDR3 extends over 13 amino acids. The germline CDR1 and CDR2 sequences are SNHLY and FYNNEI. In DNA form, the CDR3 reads TGTGCCAGCGGGACAGGGGGAATACAGCCCCAGCATTTT. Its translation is CASGTGGIQPQHF.

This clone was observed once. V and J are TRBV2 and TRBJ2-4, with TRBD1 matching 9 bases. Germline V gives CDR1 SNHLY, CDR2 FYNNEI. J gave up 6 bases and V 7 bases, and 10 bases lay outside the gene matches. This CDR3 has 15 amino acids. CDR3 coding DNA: TGTGCCAGCAAACCGGGACAGGGTTACGGAAACATTCAGTACTTC. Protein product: CASKPGQGYGNIQYF.

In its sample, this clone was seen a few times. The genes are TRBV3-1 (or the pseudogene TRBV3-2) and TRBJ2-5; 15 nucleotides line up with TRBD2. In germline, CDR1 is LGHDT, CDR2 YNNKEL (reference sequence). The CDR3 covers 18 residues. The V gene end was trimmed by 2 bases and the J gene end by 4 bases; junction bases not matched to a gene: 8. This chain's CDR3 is CASSQWTSGGAGGETQYF. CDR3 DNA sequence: TGTGCCAGCAGCCAATGGACTAGCGGGGGGGCGGGAGGAGAGACCCAGTACTTC.

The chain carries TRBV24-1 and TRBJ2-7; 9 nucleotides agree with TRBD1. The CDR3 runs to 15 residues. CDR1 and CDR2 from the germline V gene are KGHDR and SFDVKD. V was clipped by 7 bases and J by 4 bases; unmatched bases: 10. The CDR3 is CATRQRGQGLYEQYF. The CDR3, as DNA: TGTGCCACCAGGCAGCGGGGACAGGGATTGTACGAGCAGTACTTC.

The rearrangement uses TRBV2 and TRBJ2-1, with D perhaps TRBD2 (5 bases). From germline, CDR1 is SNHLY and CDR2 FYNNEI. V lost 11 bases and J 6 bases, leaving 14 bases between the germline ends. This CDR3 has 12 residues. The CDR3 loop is CAGGFSVNEQFF. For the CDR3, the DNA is TGTGCCGGCGGATTTAGCGTCAATGAGCAGTTCTTC. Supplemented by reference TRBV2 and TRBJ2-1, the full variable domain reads EPEVTQTPSHQVTQMGQEVILRCVPISNHLYFYWYRQILGQKVEFLVSFYNNEISEKSEIFDDQFSVERPDGSNFTLKIRSTKLEDSAMYFCAGGFSVNEQFFGPGTRLTVL.

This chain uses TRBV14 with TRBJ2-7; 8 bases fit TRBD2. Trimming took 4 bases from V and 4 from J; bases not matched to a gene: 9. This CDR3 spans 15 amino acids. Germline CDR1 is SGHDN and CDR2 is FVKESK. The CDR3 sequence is CASSPGGGRRYEQYF. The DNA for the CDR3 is TGTGCCAGCAGCCCGGGCGGCGGGAGGAGGTACGAGCAGTACTTC.

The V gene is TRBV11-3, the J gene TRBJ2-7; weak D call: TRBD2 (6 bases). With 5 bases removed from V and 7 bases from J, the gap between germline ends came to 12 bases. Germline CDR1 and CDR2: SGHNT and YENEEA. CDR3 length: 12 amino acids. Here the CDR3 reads CASSERVGEQYF. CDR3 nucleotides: TGTGCCAGCAGCGAGCGGGTTGGAGAGCAGTACTTC. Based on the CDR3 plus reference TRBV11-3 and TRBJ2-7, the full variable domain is EAGVVQSPRYKIIEKKQPVAFWCNPISGHNTLYWYLQNLGQGPELLIRYENEEAVDDSQLPKDRFSAERLKGVDSTLKIQPAELGDSAVYLCASSERVGEQYFGPGTRLTVT.

Written as DNA, the CDR3 is TGTGCCAGCAGTGAAGTCTTGGGACTAGGGAGCTCCTACGAGCAGTACTTC. It encodes CASSEVLGLGSSYEQYF. The V gene is TRBV2, the J gene TRBJ2-7; TRBD2 aligns across 8 bases. V was clipped by 1 base and J by 0 bases; unmatched bases: 8. This CDR3 contains 17 residues. CDR1 and CDR2 from the germline V gene are SNHLY and FYNNEI.

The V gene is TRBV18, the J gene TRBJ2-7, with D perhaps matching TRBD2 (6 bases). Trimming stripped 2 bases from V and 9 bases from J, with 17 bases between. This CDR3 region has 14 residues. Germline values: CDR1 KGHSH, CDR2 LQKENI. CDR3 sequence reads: CASSPEGRENGQYF. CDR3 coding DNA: TGTGCCAGCTCACCAGAAGGCCGGGAGAATGGGCAGTACTTC. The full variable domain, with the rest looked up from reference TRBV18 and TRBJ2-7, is NAGVMQNPRHLVRRRGQEARLRCSPMKGHSHVYWYRQLPEEGLKFMVYLQKENIIDESGMPKERFSAEFPKEGPSILRIQQVVRGDSAAYFCASSPEGRENGQYFGPGTRLTVT.

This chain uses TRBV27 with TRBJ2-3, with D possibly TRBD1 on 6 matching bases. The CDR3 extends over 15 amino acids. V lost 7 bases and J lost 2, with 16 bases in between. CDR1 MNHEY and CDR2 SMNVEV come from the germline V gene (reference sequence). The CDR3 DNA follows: TGTGCCAGCACCTCACCGGGACAAGTCACAGATACGCAGTATTTT. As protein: CASTSPGQVTDTQYF.

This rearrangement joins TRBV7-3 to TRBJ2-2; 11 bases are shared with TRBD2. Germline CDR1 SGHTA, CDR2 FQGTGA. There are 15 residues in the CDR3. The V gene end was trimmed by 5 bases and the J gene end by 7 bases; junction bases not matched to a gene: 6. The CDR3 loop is CASSPLGTSGGELFF. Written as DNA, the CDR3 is TGTGCCAGCAGCCCACTTGGGACTAGCGGCGGGGAGCTGTTTTTT.